One and the same sample provided the 10 T cell receptor beta chains below, sequenced in a study of T-cell memory formation after mild COVID-19. TCRdb itself ran the 5' RACE reads through MiXCR, one entry per CDR3 protein. This sample has tens of thousands of distinct CDR3 sequences, with 16% found just once. The sample consisted of PBMCs or a T cell subset sorted from them (not recorded which). The receptor source for this set is an adult woman who had mild COVID-19 (a few samples of this study predate the infection). Cell type and time point are not known.

This clonotype came up a few times. The rearrangement links TRBV12-3 or TRBV12-4 to TRBJ2-1, with TRBD2 identical over 7 bases. V dropped 6 bases and J dropped 7; count of bases not matched to a gene: 3. The CDR3 sequence is 12 residues long. Written as DNA, the CDR3 is TGTGCCAGCAGCTCGGGGGGAAATGAGCAGTTCTTC. Encoded protein: CASSSGGNEQFF.

V gene TRBV2 combines with J gene TRBJ2-1; TRBD2 matches 7 bases. Per germline, CDR1 SNHLY and CDR2 FYNNEI. The CDR3 spans 14 residues. The V gene end was trimmed by 5 bases and the J gene end by 7 bases; junction bases not matched to a gene: 8. The CDR3 nucleotides read TGTGCCAGCAGTCAAACCGGGAGGATTAATGAGCAGTTCTTC. Translation gives CASSQTGRINEQFF.

This clonotype turned up a few times. V is TRBV25-1 and J is TRBJ2-7; D is undetermined. V dropped 3 bases and J dropped 8 bases, with 5 bases sitting between them. From germline, CDR1 is MGHDK and CDR2 SYGVNS. The CDR3 length is 10 residues. This chain's CDR3 is CASSDGQQYF. The DNA of the CDR3 is TGTGCCAGCAGTGATGGACAGCAGTACTTC.

This chain uses TRBV12-3 or TRBV12-4 with TRBJ1-5; 7 bases are a match to TRBD1. This CDR3 is 13 amino acids long. V shed 5 bases, J shed 4 bases, and the junction held 2 bases outside the gene matches. CDR3 sequence reads: CASSVTGNQPQHF. Here the CDR3 DNA reads TGTGCCAGCAGTGTGACAGGGAATCAGCCCCAGCATTTT.

The rearrangement joins TRBV7-2 to TRBJ1-2; TRBD1 matches 7 bases. Germline V CDR1 and CDR2: SGHTA, FQGNSA. Trimming cost V 1 base and J 4 bases; bases outside gene matches: 6. This CDR3 spans 15 amino acids. CDR3 protein: CASSLVPGQSYGYTF. CDR3 nucleotide sequence: TGTGCCAGCAGCTTAGTCCCGGGACAGTCCTATGGCTACACCTTC.

The chain combines TRBV6-1 with TRBJ2-3; no clear D gene. Germline loops: CDR1 MNHNS, CDR2 SASEGT. The CDR3 length is 15 residues. The germline V and J ends were trimmed by 4 bases and 3 bases, with 14 bases remaining between them. The CDR3 DNA sequence: TGTGCCAGCAGTGTCTGGAGTCGCGAGACAGATACGCAGTATTTT. Amino acid sequence: CASSVWSRETDTQYF.

A few counts support this clonotype. The rearrangement joins TRBV7-9 to TRBJ2-1; 10 bases align to TRBD1. Germline-derived CDR1 and CDR2 are SEHNR and FQNEAQ (reference sequence). The V and J ends lost 1 base and 8 bases, in that order; junction bases with no gene match: 8. The CDR3 is made up of 16 amino acids. As DNA, the CDR3 is TGTGCCAGCAGCTTAGGGGACAGGGGAGAGTTCGATGAGCAGTTCTTC. Its translation is CASSLGDRGEFDEQFF.

The chain combines TRBV7-9 with TRBJ2-7; D is perhaps TRBD1 (6 bases). The CDR3 is 15 amino acids. Trimming took 5 bases from V and 3 from J, leaving 17 bases between them. Germline loops: CDR1 SEHNR, CDR2 FQNEAQ (reference sequence). The DNA for the CDR3 is TGTGCCAGCAGCCCGTCCCACGGACAGATCTACGAGCAGTACTTC. Its protein product is CASSPSHGQIYEQYF.

This rearrangement joins TRBV20-1 to TRBJ2-2, with D perhaps TRBD1 (6 bases). Trimming took 7 bases from V and 1 from J, leaving 10 bases between them. CDR1 and CDR2 from the germline V gene are DFQATT and SNEGSKA (reference sequence). CDR3 length equals 13 residues. This chain's CDR3 is CSGGLWNTGELFF. CDR3 bases: TGCAGTGGGGGGCTTTGGAACACCGGGGAGCTGTTTTTT.

V and J are TRBV12-3 or TRBV12-4 and TRBJ2-3; 9 nucleotides match TRBD1. V gave up 1 base and J gave up 4 bases; unmatched junction bases: 9. CDR3 size: 17 residues. The CDR3 sequence is CASSLGTGVRVADTQYF. The CDR3, as DNA: TGTGCCAGCAGTTTAGGGACAGGGGTTCGTGTTGCAGATACGCAGTATTTT.